One sample yielded the 28 T cell receptor beta chains listed below, sequenced in a study of blood T cells in healthy people across ages. A second PCR, run for about 7 to 12 cycles, used a sample-barcoded 5' primer plus a J-beta primer mix. MiXCR, run by TCRdb on the 5' RACE reads, gives a single entry per CDR3 protein. The sample consists of approximately 850,000 distinct CDR3 sequences, nearly 60% of them appearing once. The sequencing sample was made of blood. These receptors all stem from a man aged 25 to 45 in good health.

This chain joins TRBV6-6 and TRBJ2-7, with D perhaps assigned TRBD1 or TRBD2 (5 bases each). The end of the DNA fits TRBJ2-5 better, so the J call may be wrong. The CDR3 runs 14 residues. Germline assignment: CDR1 MNHNY and CDR2 SVGAGI (reference sequence). CDR3 residues: CASRETGRKETQYF. The CDR3 region has the DNA TGTGCCAGCAGAGAAACGGGACGAAAAGAGACCCAGTACTTC.

This clonotype was picked up a small number of times. J is TRBJ1-2 and V is TRBV12-3 or TRBV12-4; D gene unclear. The CDR3 consists of 13 residues. V lost 6 bases and J 7 bases, leaving 15 bases between the germline ends. The CDR3 loop is CASRQNREGGYTF. The CDR3 coding sequence is TGTGCCAGCAGACAAAATAGAGAGGGTGGCTACACCTTC.

The V gene is TRBV14, the J gene TRBJ1-6; D is undetermined. Trimming took 4 bases from V and 7 from J, leaving 14 bases between them. CDR1 is SGHDN, CDR2 FVKESK, per germline. This CDR3 is 15 amino acids long. CDR3 in DNA: TGTGCCAGCAGCCTAAGTAGACGGATCAATTCACCCCTCCACTTT. Its translation: CASSLSRRINSPLHF.

Turning to this clonotype: A read error may explain this, as a much larger clone is one base away. The chain combines TRBV28 with TRBJ2-7, with D perhaps assigned TRBD1 or TRBD2 (5 bases each). V was shortened by 2 bases and J by 6 bases, with 14 bases between the two germline ends. Germline V gene lookup returns CDR1 MDHEN and CDR2 SYDVKM. This CDR3 region has 14 residues. This CDR3 reads CASSLGREIGEQYF. DNA for the CDR3: TGTGCCAGCAGTTTAGGCAGGGAGATCGGCGAGCAGTACTTC.

The chain carries TRBV6-1 and TRBJ2-1; D is possibly TRBD2 (6 bases). CDR1 is MNHNS, CDR2 SASEGT, per germline. Trimming shortened V by 7 bases and J by 12 bases, and 28 bases separated the two germline ends. The CDR3 loop spans 16 amino acids. For the CDR3, the DNA is TGTGCCAGCACGCGGGATCACTGGGTATCGCAGGATGGGCAGTTCTTC. As protein: CASTRDHWVSQDGQFF.

J is TRBJ2-1 and V is TRBV6-2 or TRBV6-3, with a weak D call TRBD2 (5 bases). This CDR3 contains 17 residues. Germline assignment: CDR1 MNHEY and CDR2 SVGEGT. V was shortened by 2 bases and J by 6 bases, with 20 bases between the two germline ends. The CDR3 sequence: CASSYTFLTNRPNEQFF. The CDR3 DNA follows: TGTGCCAGCAGTTACACCTTCCTGACTAACCGACCCAATGAGCAGTTCTTC.

The CDR3 here is CASGPGTLPNEQFF. CDR3 bases: TGTGCTAGTGGTCCCGGGACTTTACCGAATGAGCAGTTCTTC. This chain joins TRBV12-5 and TRBJ2-1; TRBD2 is a possible D gene (6 bases). With 5 bases removed from V and 7 bases from J, the gap between germline ends came to 15 bases. This CDR3 spans 14 amino acids. Germline V gene sequence: CDR1 LGHNT, CDR2 FRNRAP.

The CDR3 region has the DNA TGTGCCAGCAGCACCGGGACAGATACGCAGTATTTT. Its protein is CASSTGTDTQYF. The chain is built from TRBV11-2 and TRBJ2-3; D gene ambiguous. The CDR3 covers 12 residues. The V and J ends lost 5 bases and 3 bases respectively, with 6 bases between them. CDR1 is SGHAT, CDR2 FQNNGV, per germline.

The rearrangement joins TRBV6-5 to TRBJ2-7; perhaps TRBD1 as D (5 bases). Germline V CDR1 and CDR2: MNHEY, SVGAGI. Trimming shortened V by 2 bases and J by 5 bases, and 13 bases separated the two germline ends. The CDR3 has 14 amino acids. CDR3 protein: CASSYDGRGHEQYF. The CDR3 DNA reads TGTGCCAGCAGTTACGATGGTAGGGGCCACGAGCAGTACTTC.

This clonotype was observed a handful of times. V and J are TRBV2 and TRBJ2-1; 8 bases line up with TRBD2. This CDR3 is built from 13 residues. Germline V CDR1 and CDR2: SNHLY, FYNNEI. V was clipped by 8 bases and J by 4 bases; unmatched bases: 4. CDR3 nucleotide sequence: TGTGCCAGCGAGGTAGCGGGATACAATGAGCAGTTCTTC. As protein: CASEVAGYNEQFF.

This chain uses TRBV10-3 with TRBJ2-4; D could derive from TRBD1 or TRBD2 (6 bases each). The DNA end favors TRBJ2-7, so the J call may be wrong. In germline, CDR1 is ENHRY, CDR2 SYGVKD. The length of the CDR3 is 14 residues. CDR3 DNA sequence: TGTGCCATCAGGGTCCAAACGGGGGCTGACGAGCAGTACTTC. Translating gives CAIRVQTGADEQYF.

V is TRBV12-3 or TRBV12-4 and J is TRBJ1-6; D unresolved. Trimming cost V 9 bases and J 6 bases, with 9 bases left between them. This CDR3 is built from 12 residues. The DNA of the CDR3 is TGTGCCAGTCGACTGTTTAATTCACCCCTCCACTTT. Protein sequence: CASRLFNSPLHF.

This clonotype appeared many times. The chain couples TRBV15 to TRBJ2-4; tentatively, D is TRBD2 (5 bases). CDR1 and CDR2 from the germline V gene are LNHNV and YYDKDF (reference sequence). Trimming pared 2 bases from V and 6 bases from J, leaving 17 bases between. This CDR3 contains 16 residues. The CDR3 DNA reads as TGTGCCACCAGCAGATGGTCCATTGACGGAGGAAACATTCAGTACTTC. It codes for CATSRWSIDGGNIQYF.

This clonotype was seen many times. The V call is TRBV20-1, the J call TRBJ2-3; 7 positions match TRBD1. V was pared by 0 bases and J by 0 bases, with 9 bases of the junction left unmatched. The length of the CDR3 is 17 residues. CDR1 DFQATT and CDR2 SNEGSKA come from the germline V gene (reference sequence). The CDR3 region is CSARDFPGQTSTDTQYF. CDR3 nucleotides: TGCAGTGCTAGAGATTTCCCGGGACAGACGAGCACAGATACGCAGTATTTT.

The rearrangement uses TRBV7-2 and TRBJ2-5, with D hard to call. The CDR3 consists of 15 residues. V dropped 2 bases and J dropped 4 bases, with 14 bases sitting between them. The V gene's germline CDR1 is SGHTA and CDR2 FQGNSA. This CDR3 is CASSLHGNLIETQYF. CDR3 DNA: TGTGCCAGCAGCTTACACGGAAATCTTATAGAGACCCAGTACTTC.

This clonotype was counted ten times or more. The chain combines TRBV29-1 with TRBJ2-5, with unresolved D. The germline V gene has CDR1 SQVTM and CDR2 ANQGSEA. Trimming shortened V by 3 bases and J by 4 bases, and 9 bases separated the two germline ends. The CDR3 runs to 12 residues. CDR3 nucleotides: TGCAGCGTTGACGTTGCGAGAGAGACCCAGTACTTC. This codes for CSVDVARETQYF.

This chain joins TRBV13 and TRBJ2-5; maybe TRBD1 (6 bases). This CDR3 has 13 residues. The ends were cut back, 4 bases at V and 7 bases at J, with 13 bases in the middle. Germline V gene sequence: CDR1 PRHDT, CDR2 FYEKMQ (reference sequence). Here the CDR3 reads CASSSGTQGTQYF. Written as DNA, the CDR3 is TGTGCCAGCAGCTCCGGGACACAGGGGACCCAGTACTTC.

The V gene is TRBV28, the J gene TRBJ2-7; TRBD2 agrees at 7 bases. Trimming took 3 bases from V and 2 from J; bases not matched to a gene: 4. The CDR3 totals 14 residues. Germline CDR1 is MDHEN and CDR2 is SYDVKM. DNA of the CDR3: TGTGCCAGCAGTTTTCTAGCGGACGCCTACGAGCAGTACTTC. Amino acid sequence: CASSFLADAYEQYF.

The chain uses TRBV6-5 and TRBJ2-1; TRBD2 matches at 7 bases. The CDR3 length is 15 residues. CDR1 and CDR2 from the germline V gene are MNHEY and SVGAGI. The trim removed 6 bases at V and 7 bases at J, leaving 12 bases unmatched. The CDR3: CASSGSSGLANEQFF. In nucleotides, the CDR3 is TGTGCCAGCAGCGGGTCTAGCGGCCTGGCAAATGAGCAGTTCTTC.

This clonotype occurred once. One end of the junction varies from germline; a read error may be responsible. This chain joins TRBV5-1 and TRBJ2-7; 7 bases map to TRBD1. Germline V lookup: CDR1 SGHRS, CDR2 YFSETQ. The CDR3 spans 14 residues. As DNA, the CDR3 is TGCGTCAGCGGCATCCCCGGACAGGCCTACGAGCAGTACTTC. Amino acid sequence: CVSGIPGQAYEQYF.

J is TRBJ2-7 and V is TRBV5-1, with D tentatively TRBD1 or TRBD2 (5 bases each). V gave up 3 bases and J gave up 9 bases, with 22 bases separating them. The CDR3 is 15 residues long. Per the germline V gene, CDR1 is SGHRS and CDR2 is YFSETQ. The CDR3 here is CASSSSVGDPSVQYF. Here the CDR3 DNA reads TGCGCCAGCAGCTCGAGCGTAGGGGACCCTTCAGTGCAGTACTTC.

As concerns this clonotype: A read error may be the cause here, since a much bigger clone is one base away. The rearrangement joins TRBV7-9 to TRBJ2-1; D unresolved. Trimming left V 8 bases short and J 10 bases short, with 15 bases between. The CDR3 consists of 12 residues. Germline values: CDR1 SEHNR, CDR2 FQNEAQ (reference sequence). The CDR3 loop reads CASGRSSYEQFF. Here the CDR3 DNA reads TGTGCCAGCGGACGGAGCTCCTACGAGCAGTTCTTC. Full variable domain (remainder filled in from reference TRBV7-9 and TRBJ2-1): DTGVSQNPRHKITKRGQNVTFRCDPISEHNRLYWYRQTLGQGPEFLTYFQNEAQLEKSRLLSDRFSAERPKGSFSTLEIQRTEQGDSAMYLCASGRSSYEQFFGPGTRLTVL.

The rearrangement uses TRBV4-3 and TRBJ2-1; TRBD2 might be the D (5 bases). The CDR3 covers 13 residues. Germline CDR1 is LGHNA and CDR2 is YSLEER. Deletions cut 3 bases from V and 6 bases from J, with 9 bases between. In nucleotides, the CDR3 is TGCGCCAGCAGCCACGACCGGGGCAATGAGCAGTTCTTC. This codes for CASSHDRGNEQFF.

The rearrangement joins TRBV21-1 to TRBJ2-3; the D segment call TRBD1 is taken from the table without a DNA check. TRBV21-1 is annotated as a pseudogene. This CDR3 is built from 16 residues. CDR3 sequence reads: CASSSFPHRETDTQYF. The CDR3 DNA reads as TGTGCCAGCAGCAGTTTTCCCCACCGGGAGACAGATACGCAGTATTTT.

The V call is TRBV6-1, the J call TRBJ2-1; 8 bases fit TRBD2. In germline, CDR1 is MNHNS, CDR2 SASEGT. This CDR3 region has 14 residues. V lost 6 bases, J lost 13 bases, and 14 bases stayed unmatched. The DNA of the CDR3 is TGTGCCAGCAGGCTTAGCGGGGCCGCCCACGTTCAGTTCTTC. Its translation is CASRLSGAAHVQFF.

This clonotype was seen at least ten times. The V call is TRBV7-3, the J call TRBJ2-1, with 9 bases aligning to TRBD2. Germline V gene data show CDR1 as SGHTA and CDR2 as FQGTGA. V was clipped by 3 bases and J by 5 bases; unmatched bases: 8. This CDR3 region has 16 residues. The CDR3 coding sequence is TGTGCCAGCAGCTTTAAAGCGGGAGGAGGGCACAATGAGCAGTTCTTC. Its translation: CASSFKAGGGHNEQFF.

This clonotype was observed a handful of times. The chain couples TRBV12-3 or TRBV12-4 to TRBJ2-1, with 8 nucleotides matching TRBD2. The J segment lost 0 bases and the V segment lost 0 bases, leaving 7 bases of the junction unmatched. The CDR3 sequence is 18 residues long. The CDR3 DNA sequence: TGTGCCAGCAGTTTAGCCCTCAGCGGGGGTACCTCCTACAATGAGCAGTTCTTC. Protein product: CASSLALSGGTSYNEQFF.

V usage is TRBV20-1 and J usage is TRBJ2-1; TRBD1 agrees at 8 bases. Germline CDR1 DFQATT, CDR2 SNEGSKA (reference sequence). The CDR3 spans 13 residues. The V segment lost 4 bases and the J segment 6 bases; nucleotides outside the gene matches: 5. CDR3 in DNA: TGCAGTGCTACCCGGGACAGGTTCAATGAGCAGTTCTTC. It is translated as CSATRDRFNEQFF.